Following are 22 T cell receptor beta chains from one sample sequenced in a study of OX40 agonist ivuxolimab in advanced cancers. The method was immunoSEQ multiplex PCR; TCRdb's version includes in-frame clones alone and lacks a portion of them. The sample lists 50,000 to 60,000 clones, 82% seen once, with more than 1.1% in the top ten. The starting material was CD4+ or CD8+ T cells sorted from blood, obtained in a trial of the OX40 agonist ivuxolimab. The receptor source for this set is an adult with an advanced solid tumor such as melanoma, head and neck, liver or kidney cancer.

This clone was counted a single time. The junction differs from germline at one of its ends, possibly a read error. The V call is TRBV11-2, the J call TRBJ2-5, with D possibly matching TRBD2 (5 bases). This CDR3 region has 14 residues. Germline V gene lookup returns CDR1 SGHAT and CDR2 FQNNGV. The CDR3 region is CASSLSEGEACQHF. The CDR3 DNA sequence: TGTGCCAGCAGCTTATCCGAGGGAGAAGCTTGCCAGCACTTC.

The chain employs TRBV7-2 and TRBJ1-6; D unresolved. Germline V gives CDR1 SGHTA, CDR2 FQGNSA. V was shortened by 5 bases and J by 6 bases, with 8 bases between the two germline ends. CDR3 length: 13 amino acids. The CDR3 region is CASSPGSNSPLHF. The CDR3 nucleotides are TGTGCCAGCAGCCCGGGAAGTAATTCACCCCTCCACTTT.

The genes are TRBV11-2 and TRBJ1-2, with D possibly TRBD1 on 5 matching bases. This CDR3 region has 15 residues. Looked up from germline, CDR1 is SGHAT and CDR2 is FQNNGV. Trimming shortened V by 5 bases and J by 4 bases, and 17 bases separated the two germline ends. CDR3 residues: CASSPTAGNRYGYTF. CDR3 bases: TGTGCCAGCAGCCCGACGGCAGGGAACCGCTATGGCTACACCTTC.

This chain uses TRBV5-8 with TRBJ1-5; the D is unclear. Germline CDR1 is SGHTS and CDR2 is YDEGEE. Trimming took 0 bases from V and 2 from J, leaving 6 bases between them. CDR3 length equals 14 residues. The CDR3 loop is CASSLGRRNQPQHF. The CDR3 DNA reads as TGTGCCAGCAGCTTGGGACGCCGCAATCAGCCCCAGCATTTT.

The chain has TRBV28 and TRBJ2-7; D is unclear. The CDR3 loop spans 13 amino acids. Trimming cost V 6 bases and J 3 bases, with 12 bases left between them. Germline-derived CDR1 and CDR2 are MDHEN and SYDVKM. The CDR3 DNA reads as TGTGCCAGCAGGCCCCCCGTGGACTACGAGCAGTACTTC. Translated: CASRPPVDYEQYF.

The rearrangement links TRBV30 to TRBJ1-4; D is perhaps TRBD1 (5 bases). Trimming left V 1 base short and J 8 bases short, with 14 bases between. Germline V gene lookup returns CDR1 GTSNPN and CDR2 SVGIG (reference sequence). The CDR3 runs to 14 residues. CDR3 coding DNA: TGTGCCTGGAGTGGGGACCCCCGCCGGGAAAAACTGTTTTTT. Its protein is CAWSGDPRREKLFF.

The genes are TRBV19 and TRBJ2-3, with 11 nucleotides matching TRBD2. Germline CDR1 reads LNHDA; CDR2 reads SQIVND (reference sequence). V lost 4 bases, J lost 5 bases, and 8 bases stayed unmatched. This CDR3 region has 16 residues. The CDR3 sequence: CASSTNSGGAGDTQYF. CDR3 nucleotides: TGTGCCAGTAGTACGAATAGCGGGGGGGCCGGAGATACGCAGTATTTT.

The chain has TRBV7-3 and TRBJ2-2; D is unclear. CDR1 SGHTA and CDR2 FQGTGA come from the germline V gene. With 1 base removed from V and 8 bases from J, the gap between germline ends came to 2 bases. The CDR3 totals 11 residues. CDR3 protein: CASSLMGELFF. CDR3 sequence (DNA): TGTGCCAGCAGCTTAATGGGGGAGCTGTTTTTT.

The chain couples TRBV7-8 to TRBJ2-2; tentative D call: TRBD1 (6 bases). Trimming cost V 3 bases and J 2 bases, with 10 bases left between them. This CDR3 is built from 15 residues. Germline CDR1 reads SGHVS; CDR2 reads FQNEAQ. The CDR3 bases are TGTGCCAGCAGCTTCGCAGGGGCTAACACCGGGGAGCTGTTTTTT. Translating gives CASSFAGANTGELFF.

This clone showed up just once. This chain uses TRBV4-3 with TRBJ1-1; 9 bases agree with TRBD1. CDR3 length: 15 residues. Trimming cost V 4 bases and J 1 base; bases outside gene matches: 4. Germline V lookup: CDR1 LGHNA, CDR2 YSLEER. Written as DNA, the CDR3 is TGCGCCAGCAGCCGGGAGGACAGGGGGAACACTGAAGCTTTCTTT. Its translation: CASSREDRGNTEAFF.

The chain combines TRBV9 with TRBJ1-3, with D perhaps matching TRBD1 (6 bases). The V and J ends lost 0 bases and 5 bases respectively, with 12 bases between them. The germline V gene encodes CDR1 SGDLS and CDR2 YYNGEE. The CDR3 covers 15 residues. CDR3 nucleotide sequence: TGTGCCAGCAGCGTAGAAATTGGGACACGAAACACCATATATTTT. Translation: CASSVEIGTRNTIYF.

CDR3 loop: CASSLTGIDNYGYTF. The DNA for the CDR3 is TGTGCCAGCAGCCTCACAGGCATCGATAACTATGGCTACACCTTC. The chain joins TRBV6-5 to TRBJ1-2; perhaps TRBD1 as D (5 bases). V lost 6 bases to trimming and J lost 1 base, with 15 bases between them. Per germline, CDR1 MNHEY and CDR2 SVGAGI. The CDR3 spans 15 residues.

The CDR3 reads CASSTGTSGSGELFF. The CDR3 bases are TGTGCCAGTAGCACCGGGACTAGCGGGAGCGGGGAGCTGTTTTTT. This chain links TRBV19 with TRBJ2-2, with TRBD2 identical over 14 bases. J lost 7 bases, V lost 6 bases, and 4 bases had no gene match. This CDR3 is built from 15 residues. Germline V CDR1 and CDR2: LNHDA, SQIVND (reference sequence).

This chain uses TRBV30 with TRBJ1-3, with D unclear. The germline V and J ends were trimmed by 0 bases and 0 bases, with 9 bases remaining between them. Germline CDR1 GTSNPN, CDR2 SVGIG (reference sequence). The CDR3 loop spans 15 amino acids. The chain's CDR3 is CAWSVKGYSGNTIYF. DNA for the CDR3: TGTGCCTGGAGTGTAAAAGGCTACTCTGGAAACACCATATATTTT.

The chain employs TRBV7-9 and TRBJ1-1; D remains unclear. This CDR3 spans 13 amino acids. V was shortened by 1 base and J by 2 bases, with 5 bases between the two germline ends. Germline values: CDR1 SEHNR, CDR2 FQNEAQ (reference sequence). The CDR3 DNA reads TGTGCCAGCAGCTTAGATGCCAACACTGAAGCTTTCTTT. Its translation is CASSLDANTEAFF.

With regard to this clone: This CDR3 is also generated by other DNA sequences in the sample. The V call is TRBV6-6, the J call TRBJ2-5; 7 nucleotides match TRBD2. This CDR3 is built from 15 residues. J was trimmed by 2 bases and V by 2 bases; bases with no gene match: 5. The germline V gene encodes CDR1 MNHNY and CDR2 SVGAGI (reference sequence). CDR3 protein: CASSYPGGGQETQYF. For the CDR3, the DNA is TGTGCCAGCAGTTACCCGGGGGGAGGACAAGAGACCCAGTACTTC.

V gene TRBV30 combines with J gene TRBJ2-7, with a possible D match to TRBD1 (5 bases). Looked up from germline, CDR1 is GTSNPN and CDR2 is SVGIG (reference sequence). The V end lost 0 bases, the J end lost 0 bases, and 12 bases lay between the germline ends. The CDR3 runs 15 residues. DNA for the CDR3: TGTGCCTGGAGTGTAGGGCAGGGATCCTCCTACGAGCAGTACTTC. This gives the protein CAWSVGQGSSYEQYF.

V and J are TRBV18 and TRBJ1-1; no definite D call. Per the germline V gene, CDR1 is KGHSH and CDR2 is LQKENI. CDR3 size: 13 residues. Trimming took off 8 bases at V and 1 base at J, with 11 bases between the two ends. CDR3 DNA: TGTGCCAGCCAAGGGTTAGAGAACACTGAAGCTTTCTTT. Its translation is CASQGLENTEAFF.

Sample share makes this clone medium-sized (0.01 to 0.1%). J is TRBJ1-2 and V is TRBV5-1; 8 bases line up with TRBD1. Germline assignment: CDR1 SGHRS and CDR2 YFSETQ. The CDR3 totals 15 residues. Germline trimming cut 4 bases from V and 4 bases from J; bases unmatched to any gene: 9. The CDR3 sequence: CASSPEGTGVYGYTF. CDR3 DNA sequence: TGCGCCAGCAGCCCGGAAGGGACAGGCGTCTATGGCTACACCTTC.

The chain joins TRBV6-5 to TRBJ1-5; 7 nucleotides align to TRBD1. V gave up 9 bases and J gave up 2 bases; unmatched junction bases: 1. CDR1 and CDR2 from the germline V gene are MNHEY and SVGAGI. The CDR3 totals 12 residues. DNA of the CDR3: TGTGCCAGAGGGACAGGCAATCAGCCCCAGCATTTT. Translating gives CARGTGNQPQHF.

V and J are TRBV30 and TRBJ2-1, with TRBD2 matching 9 bases. V trimming: 2 bases; J trimming: 7 bases; junction bases outside the gene matches: 6. Germline V gene lookup returns CDR1 GTSNPN and CDR2 SVGIG (reference sequence). The CDR3 extends over 14 amino acids. CDR3 coding DNA: TGTGCCTGGAGTAGGGTAGCGGGAGTGAATGAGCAGTTCTTC. Amino acids: CAWSRVAGVNEQFF.

V usage is TRBV19 and J usage is TRBJ1-2; D is ambiguous. V shed 7 bases and J shed 4 bases, with 16 bases lying between them. The CDR3 consists of 14 residues. The V gene's germline CDR1 is LNHDA and CDR2 SQIVND (reference sequence). The CDR3 bases are TGTGCCAGTACCACCGAGGGCAGGCCCTATGGCTACACCTTC. It translates to CASTTEGRPYGYTF.